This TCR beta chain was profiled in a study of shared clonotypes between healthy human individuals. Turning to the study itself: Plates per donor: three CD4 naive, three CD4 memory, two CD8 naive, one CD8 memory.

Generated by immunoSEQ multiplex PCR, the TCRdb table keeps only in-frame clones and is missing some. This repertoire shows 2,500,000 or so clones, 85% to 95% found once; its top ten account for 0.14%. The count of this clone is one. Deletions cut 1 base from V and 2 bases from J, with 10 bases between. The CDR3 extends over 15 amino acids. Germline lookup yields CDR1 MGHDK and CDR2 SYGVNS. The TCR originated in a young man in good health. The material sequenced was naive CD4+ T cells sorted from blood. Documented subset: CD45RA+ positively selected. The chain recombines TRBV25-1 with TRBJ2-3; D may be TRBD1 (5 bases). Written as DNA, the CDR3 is TGTGCCAGCAGTGAATGGAGACAGCACACAGATACGCAGTATTTT. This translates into CASSEWRQHTDTQYF.